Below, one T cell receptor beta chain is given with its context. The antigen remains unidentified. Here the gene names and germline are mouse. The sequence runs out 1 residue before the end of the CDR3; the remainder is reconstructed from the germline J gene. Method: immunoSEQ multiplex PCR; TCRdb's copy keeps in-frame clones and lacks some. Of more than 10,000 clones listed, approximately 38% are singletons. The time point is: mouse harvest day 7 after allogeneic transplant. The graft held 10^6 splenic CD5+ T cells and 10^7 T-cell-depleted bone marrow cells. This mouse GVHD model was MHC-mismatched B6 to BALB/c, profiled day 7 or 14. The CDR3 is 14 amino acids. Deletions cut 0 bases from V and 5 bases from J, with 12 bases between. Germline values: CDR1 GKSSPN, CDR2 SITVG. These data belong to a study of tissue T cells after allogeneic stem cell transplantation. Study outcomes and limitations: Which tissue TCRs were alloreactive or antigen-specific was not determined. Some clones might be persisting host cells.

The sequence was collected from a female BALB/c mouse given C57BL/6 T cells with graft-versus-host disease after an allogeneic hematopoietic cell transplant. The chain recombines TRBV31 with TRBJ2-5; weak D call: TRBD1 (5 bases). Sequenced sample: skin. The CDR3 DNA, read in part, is TGTGCCTGGAGTCTAGTCAGGGAACCAGACACCCAGTAC. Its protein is CAWSLVREPDTQY. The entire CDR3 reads CAWSLVREPDTQYF.